The 6 T cell receptor beta chains in this list originate from one sample, sequenced in a study of blood T cells in healthy people across ages. It was with a sample-barcoded 5' primer and a J-beta primer mix that a second PCR of roughly 7 to 12 cycles was run. TCRdb ran MiXCR on the 5' RACE reads and lists one entry per CDR3 protein. Of around 1,700,000 distinct CDR3 sequences listed, 25% to 30% are singletons. Sequenced: blood. The receptors originated from a woman younger than 45 in good health.

Comment on this clonotype: A much larger clone lies a single base off, so this may be a read error. The chain couples TRBV6-6 to TRBJ2-1, with D possibly being TRBD2 (5 bases). Germline lookup yields CDR1 MNHNY and CDR2 SVGAGI (reference sequence). Trimming left V 8 bases short and J 5 bases short, with 13 bases between. The CDR3 has 13 residues. CDR3 amino acids: CASGLDGNNEQFF. DNA for the CDR3: TGTGCCAGCGGCCTGGACGGGAACAATGAGCAGTTCTTC.

This clonotype was seen many times. This chain uses TRBV20-1 with TRBJ2-5; D is possibly TRBD2 (6 bases). V was trimmed by 3 bases and J by 0 bases, leaving 14 bases between them. CDR1 is DFQATT and CDR2 is SNEGSKA in the germline V gene (reference sequence). CDR3 size: 15 residues. CDR3 coding DNA: TGCAGTGCTAGTCCCACTAGCCCCCACCAAGAGACCCAGTACTTC. Translated: CSASPTSPHQETQYF.

The chain recombines TRBV5-1 with TRBJ1-6; weak D call: TRBD1 (5 bases). V lost 4 bases and J 9 bases, leaving 20 bases between the germline ends. From germline, CDR1 is SGHRS and CDR2 YFSETQ. The CDR3 runs to 16 residues. The CDR3: CASSADSPPGGSPLHF. The CDR3 DNA is TGCGCCAGCAGCGCTGACAGCCCCCCTGGAGGTTCACCCCTCCACTTT.

The CDR3 DNA reads as TGTGCCAGCCAGCGGGAGAGAGGTATGAATGAGCAGTTCTTC. Translated: CASQRERGMNEQFF. The rearrangement joins TRBV2 to TRBJ2-1; TRBD2 matches at 8 bases. Germline CDR1 and CDR2: SNHLY and FYNNEI. V was pared by 8 bases and J by 7 bases, with 10 bases of the junction left unmatched. The CDR3 is made up of 14 amino acids.

This clonotype appeared once. CDR3 amino acids: CSALRLAGGTGKETQYF. CDR3 sequence (DNA): TGCAGTGCTCTTCGACTAGCGGGAGGGACCGGTAAAGAGACCCAGTACTTC. The rearrangement uses TRBV20-1 and TRBJ2-5; 14 positions match TRBD2. The germline V gene encodes CDR1 DFQATT and CDR2 SNEGSKA (reference sequence). The CDR3 contains 17 residues. Trimming took 5 bases from V and 3 from J; bases not matched to a gene: 11.

This clonotype appeared many times. The rearrangement links TRBV6-1 to TRBJ2-7, with 11 bases aligning to TRBD2. The CDR3 is 15 residues long. Per germline, CDR1 MNHNS and CDR2 SASEGT. V shed 6 bases, J shed 2 bases, and the junction held 6 bases outside the gene matches. In nucleotides, the CDR3 is TGTGCCAGCAGCCTGACTAGCGGGGAGACCTACGAGCAGTACTTC. Its protein is CASSLTSGETYEQYF.